These 15 T cell receptor beta chains were all obtained from the same sample, sequenced in a study of control samples from healthy donors and cancer patients. This table comes from immunoSEQ multiplex PCR, and its TCRdb copy is limited to in-frame clones, with some not included. The sample shows under 300,000 clones, around 79% of them seen only once. Sequencing was performed on PBMCs. These receptors were obtained from a woman aged 60-75 years with lung cancer.

This clone has more than one count but fewer than ten. J is TRBJ1-4 and V is TRBV7-9; D is undetermined. Trimming shortened V by 0 bases and J by 8 bases, and 10 bases separated the two germline ends. The germline CDR1 and CDR2 sequences are SEHNR and FQNEAQ (reference sequence). CDR3 length: 14 residues. In DNA form, the CDR3 reads TGTGCCAGCAGCTTAGCTGGCCAGAGGGAAAAACTGTTTTTT. This encodes CASSLAGQREKLFF.

The chain is built from TRBV2 and TRBJ1-1, with a weak D call TRBD1 (6 bases). From germline, CDR1 is SNHLY and CDR2 FYNNEI. The length of the CDR3 is 13 residues. V lost 8 bases to trimming and J lost 0 bases, with 10 bases between them. The CDR3 spells CASVRTVNTEAFF. DNA of the CDR3: TGTGCCAGCGTCCGGACAGTGAACACTGAAGCTTTCTTT.

This chain joins TRBV5-5 and TRBJ2-1; D possibly corresponds to TRBD2 (6 bases). This CDR3 region has 16 residues. Trimming pared 1 base from V and 0 bases from J, leaving 11 bases between. In germline, CDR1 is SGHKS, CDR2 YYEKEE (reference sequence). CDR3 region: CASSLFGGLSYNEQFF. In DNA form, the CDR3 reads TGTGCCAGCAGCTTGTTCGGGGGACTCTCCTACAATGAGCAGTTCTTC.

This clone counts as medium-sized. The sample carries other DNA sequences with the same CDR3. The genes are TRBV19 and TRBJ1-2; D perhaps matches TRBD1 (6 bases). Trimming stripped 1 base from V and 5 bases from J, with 8 bases between. The germline V gene has CDR1 LNHDA and CDR2 SQIVND (reference sequence). This CDR3 is 13 amino acids long. The CDR3 DNA sequence: TGTGCCAGTAGTATAGGGCAGGGGTATGGCTACACCTTC. Translation gives CASSIGQGYGYTF.

CDR3 loop: CASIRLAGYRKQFF. In DNA form, the CDR3 reads TGTGCCAGCATCCGGCTAGCGGGGTACAGAAAGCAGTTCTTC. The gene calls are TRBV28 and TRBJ2-1; the match to TRBD2 covers 9 bases. This CDR3 has 14 residues. Trimming at V came to 7 bases and at J to 11 bases, leaving 12 bases not matched to a gene. CDR1 is MDHEN and CDR2 is SYDVKM in the germline V gene.

This chain joins TRBV5-5 and TRBJ1-6, with 7 bases lining up with TRBD1. The CDR3 has 17 amino acids. Losses at the gene ends were 3 bases for V and 9 bases for J; bases not matched to a gene: 15. Germline V gene data show CDR1 as SGHKS and CDR2 as YYEKEE (reference sequence). CDR3 region: CASSSIPSGQNGSPLHF. The DNA for the CDR3 is TGTGCCAGCAGCTCCATCCCGTCGGGACAGAATGGTTCACCCCTCCACTTT.

The chain couples TRBV14 to TRBJ2-2; D tentatively reads TRBD1 or TRBD2 (6 bases each). Between the trimmed V and J ends, which lost 1 base and 0 bases, there was a span of 9 bases. The CDR3 totals 16 residues. Germline lookup yields CDR1 SGHDN and CDR2 FVKESK. CDR3 DNA: TGTGCCAGCAGCCAAGGAGGGGGGCCGAACACCGGGGAGCTGTTTTTT. Its translation is CASSQGGGPNTGELFF.

The chain combines TRBV3-1 (or the pseudogene TRBV3-2) with TRBJ1-4, with D hard to call. The CDR3 has 15 amino acids. CDR1 LGHDT and CDR2 YNNKEL come from the germline V gene (reference sequence). With 4 bases removed from V and 2 bases from J, the gap between germline ends came to 11 bases. In nucleotides, the CDR3 is TGTGCCAGCAGCCGAGGAGGCAGTACTAATGAAAAACTGTTTTTT. It encodes CASSRGGSTNEKLFF.

This clone was counted only a few times. The chain recombines TRBV25-1 with TRBJ1-6; D is undetermined. CDR1 and CDR2 from the germline V gene are MGHDK and SYGVNS. The CDR3 is made up of 12 amino acids. Trimming stripped 4 bases from V and 4 bases from J, with 2 bases between. The CDR3 loop is CASSVYNSPLHF. In DNA, the CDR3 is TGTGCCAGCAGTGTATATAATTCACCCCTCCACTTT.

This rearrangement joins TRBV28 to TRBJ2-7; TRBD2 matches at 7 bases. The CDR3 length is 16 residues. The junction had 12 bases not matched to a gene; V was cut back by 5 bases and J by 2 bases. Germline V lookup: CDR1 MDHEN, CDR2 SYDVKM. The CDR3: CASSSATREPAYEQYF. The CDR3 DNA reads as TGTGCCAGCAGTAGCGCCACGCGGGAGCCGGCCTACGAGCAGTACTTC.

V usage is TRBV10-1 and J usage is TRBJ1-1; D uncertain. Germline CDR1 reads WNHNN; CDR2 reads SYGVQD (reference sequence). Deletions cut 0 bases from V and 0 bases from J, with 8 bases between. The CDR3 runs 15 residues. The CDR3 region has the DNA TGCGCCAGCAGTGAGTCAATGGGAGTGAACACTGAAGCTTTCTTT. This codes for CASSESMGVNTEAFF.

This sequence joins TRBV11-2 and TRBJ2-2; D not resolved. Trimming stripped 4 bases from V and 5 bases from J, with 11 bases between. Germline values: CDR1 SGHAT, CDR2 FQNNGV. This CDR3 has 14 amino acids. CDR3 amino acids: CASSSVVLTGELFF. The CDR3 DNA follows: TGTGCCAGCAGCTCCGTCGTTTTAACCGGGGAGCTGTTTTTT.

V and J are TRBV5-6 and TRBJ2-7, with a tentative D call TRBD2 (7 bases). The germline V gene has CDR1 SGHDT and CDR2 YYEEEE. Trimming took 5 bases from V and 5 from J, leaving 11 bases between them. This CDR3 is built from 12 residues. DNA for the CDR3: TGTGCCAGCAGGAGGGGGGGGGACGAGCAGTACTTC. Amino acid sequence: CASRRGGDEQYF. The full variable domain, with the rest looked up from reference TRBV5-6 and TRBJ2-7, is DAGVTQSPTHLIKTRGQQVTLRCSPKSGHDTVSWYQQALGQGPQFIFQYYEEEERQRGNFPDRFSGHQFPNYSSELNVNALLLGDSALYLCASRRGGDEQYFGPGTRLTVT.

CDR3 sequence: CASFGTGGISPLHF. The CDR3 coding sequence is TGTGCCAGCTTCGGTACAGGGGGAATTTCACCCCTCCACTTT. This chain links TRBV6-5 with TRBJ1-6; 8 positions agree with TRBD1. This CDR3 comprises 14 residues. With V trimmed by 8 bases and J by 9 bases, 9 bases remained unmatched. Germline values: CDR1 MNHEY, CDR2 SVGAGI.

With respect to this clone: This sample includes further DNA sequences coding for the same CDR3. The V and J genes are TRBV6-1 and TRBJ2-5; TRBD1 matches at 8 bases. Germline V gene sequence: CDR1 MNHNS, CDR2 SASEGT. The CDR3 is 15 residues long. J lost 4 bases, V lost 1 base, and 5 bases had no gene match. The CDR3 is CASSEGQGRGETQYF. In nucleotides, the CDR3 is TGTGCCAGCAGTGAAGGACAGGGGAGAGGAGAGACCCAGTACTTC.